These 26 T cell receptor beta chains came from one sample sequenced in a study of beta chain features in type 1 diabetes. Expressed TCRB transcripts were sequenced because the entire RNA isolate underwent reverse transcription. The repertoire was sequenced with immunoSEQ multiplex PCR; TCRdb's copy has only in-frame clones and lacks some. The sample records hundreds of thousands of clones, roughly a sixth being singletons. The specimen sequenced was naive CD4+ T cells from blood. These TCRs come from a woman aged 18-29 years in good health.

This chain connects TRBV18 to TRBJ2-7, with 9 bases aligning to TRBD2. The CDR3 length is 13 residues. V was pared by 5 bases and J by 5 bases, with 4 bases of the junction left unmatched. The germline CDR1 and CDR2 sequences are KGHSH and LQKENI. The chain's CDR3 is CASSRTSVNEQYF. In nucleotides, the CDR3 is TGTGCCAGCTCAAGGACTAGCGTCAACGAGCAGTACTTC.

The chain has TRBV4-1 and TRBJ1-1; no clear D gene. The CDR3 is 14 residues long. Germline-derived CDR1 and CDR2 are MGHRA and YSYEKL. V lost 2 bases and J lost 4, with 11 bases in between. The CDR3 loop reads CASSQTRPGTEAFF. The DNA of the CDR3 is TGCGCCAGCAGCCAAACCCGCCCCGGCACTGAAGCTTTCTTT.

The chain employs TRBV7-8 and TRBJ2-7, with 10 bases fitting TRBD2. In germline, CDR1 is SGHVS, CDR2 FQNEAQ. The CDR3 runs 17 residues. J was trimmed by 3 bases and V by 5 bases; bases with no gene match: 13. CDR3 sequence reads: CASSRYGPSGSVYEQYF. The CDR3 DNA reads TGTGCCAGCAGCCGTTACGGACCTAGCGGGAGCGTCTACGAGCAGTACTTC.

The chain joins TRBV5-1 to TRBJ2-3, with 8 bases aligning to TRBD2. The junction had 12 bases not matched to a gene; V was cut back by 1 base and J by 5 bases. Germline CDR1 reads SGHRS; CDR2 reads YFSETQ. The CDR3 consists of 17 residues. The CDR3 reads CASSLLDPGGPGDTQYF. CDR3 coding DNA: TGCGCCAGCAGCTTGCTCGATCCGGGAGGGCCGGGAGATACGCAGTATTTT.

V and J are TRBV9 and TRBJ2-3; 9 nucleotides agree with TRBD2. This CDR3 has 19 residues. CDR1 and CDR2 (germline): SGDLS, YYNGEE. V trimming: 4 bases; J trimming: 3 bases; junction bases outside the gene matches: 18. The CDR3: CASSPRQGGRDSLTDTQYF. In nucleotides, the CDR3 is TGTGCCAGCAGCCCCCGTCAGGGCGGGAGGGATTCTTTGACAGATACGCAGTATTTT. The variable domain in full, with the rest retrieved from reference TRBV9 and TRBJ2-3, is DSGVTQTPKHLITATGQRVTLRCSPRSGDLSVYWYQQSLDQGLQFLIQYYNGEERAKGNILERFSAQQFPDLHSELNLSSLELGDSALYFCASSPRQGGRDSLTDTQYFGPGTRLTVL.

The genes are TRBV18 and TRBJ1-1, with D tentatively TRBD1 (6 bases). Germline V lookup: CDR1 KGHSH, CDR2 LQKENI. The CDR3 consists of 16 residues. The V and J ends lost 4 bases and 0 bases respectively, with 15 bases between them. CDR3 region: CASSLNSGALNTEAFF. The CDR3 bases are TGTGCCAGCTCACTAAACTCGGGGGCCTTGAACACTGAAGCTTTCTTT.

The J gene is TRBJ2-1, the V gene TRBV13; D perhaps matches TRBD2 (6 bases). The germline gives CDR1 PRHDT, CDR2 FYEKMQ (reference sequence). V lost 0 bases, J lost 4 bases, and 16 bases lay in between. The CDR3 consists of 17 residues. Here the CDR3 DNA reads TGTGCCAGCAGCTTAGGATGGGACTCGTACCCTTACAATGAGCAGTTCTTC. Amino acids: CASSLGWDSYPYNEQFF.

This clone appeared a few times. An end of the junction does not agree with germline; a read error may underlie this. The chain couples TRBV4-1 to TRBJ2-4; 12 bases fit TRBD2. CDR3 length equals 13 residues. The germline V gene encodes CDR1 MGHRA and CDR2 YSYEKL. CDR3 in amino acids: CASSQVGTSGPHF. CDR3 DNA: TGCGCCAGCAGCCAAGTCGGGACTAGCGGGCCTCACTTC.

This clone turned up a few times. V gene TRBV4-3 combines with J gene TRBJ2-7; 8 bases align to TRBD2. The V segment lost 1 base and the J segment 3 bases; nucleotides outside the gene matches: 5. The CDR3 is 15 amino acids. Germline V lookup: CDR1 LGHNA, CDR2 YSLEER. CDR3 in amino acids: CASSQVLGTSYEQYF. Written as DNA, the CDR3 is TGCGCCAGCAGCCAAGTTTTAGGGACTAGCTACGAGCAGTACTTC.

This chain links TRBV28 with TRBJ1-5, with D unclear. The V gene lost 6 bases and the J gene lost 4 bases, with 4 bases spanning the gap. Germline loops: CDR1 MDHEN, CDR2 SYDVKM. The CDR3 consists of 11 residues. CDR3 bases: TGTGCCAGCAGAGCTAATCAGCCCCAGCATTTT. Translated: CASRANQPQHF.

This clone has more than one count but fewer than ten. The rearrangement links TRBV7-3 to TRBJ2-1, with TRBD2 identical over 10 bases. V lost 4 bases and J lost 9; bases outside the gene matches: 15. The CDR3 extends over 17 amino acids. Germline V gene lookup returns CDR1 SGHTA and CDR2 FQGTGA. CDR3 DNA sequence: TGTGCCAGCAGCTCTGGGGTGGCTAGCGGGAGAGCAGCTGAGCAGTTCTTC. Its translation is CASSSGVASGRAAEQFF.

This clone was counted only a few times. The rearrangement links TRBV5-1 to TRBJ2-1; D unclear. The CDR3 loop spans 16 amino acids. The ends were cut back, 4 bases at V and 1 base at J, with 15 bases in the middle. Per germline, CDR1 SGHRS and CDR2 YFSETQ. The CDR3 nucleotides are TGCGCCAGCAGCACCAGCCCCCCCCCGTCCTACAATGAGCAGTTCTTC. Protein product: CASSTSPPPSYNEQFF.

The chain carries TRBV9 and TRBJ2-5, with TRBD2 identical over 9 bases. The V and J ends lost 2 bases and 5 bases, in that order; junction bases with no gene match: 13. The CDR3 contains 17 residues. Germline V gene data show CDR1 as SGDLS and CDR2 as YYNGEE. The CDR3 here is CASSVSPGSGRAETQYF. In DNA, the CDR3 is TGTGCCAGCAGCGTCTCCCCTGGTAGCGGGAGAGCGGAGACCCAGTACTTC.

The chain couples TRBV28 to TRBJ2-2; 10 bases are shared with TRBD2. Germline V gives CDR1 MDHEN, CDR2 SYDVKM. J gave up 5 bases and V 6 bases, and 12 bases lay outside the gene matches. This CDR3 is built from 17 residues. Here the CDR3 reads CASRRLGLADKTGELFF. For the CDR3, the DNA is TGTGCCAGCAGACGACTTGGACTAGCGGACAAAACCGGGGAGCTGTTTTTT.

This chain links TRBV2 with TRBJ1-1, with D perhaps matching TRBD1 (5 bases). Trimming stripped 7 bases from V and 7 bases from J, with 22 bases between. This CDR3 contains 15 residues. Germline loops: CDR1 SNHLY, CDR2 FYNNEI. The chain's CDR3 is CASTSSIAGQSEAFF. For the CDR3, the DNA is TGTGCCAGCACTTCATCTATCGCAGGGCAGAGTGAAGCTTTCTTT.

The rearrangement joins TRBV20-1 to TRBJ2-5; D remains ambiguous. Deletions cut 7 bases from V and 4 bases from J, with 7 bases between. Germline V lookup: CDR1 DFQATT, CDR2 SNEGSKA (reference sequence). CDR3 length equals 10 residues. In nucleotides, the CDR3 is TGCAGTGGGAATCGAGAGACCCAGTACTTC. Translated: CSGNRETQYF.

This chain joins TRBV7-9 and TRBJ2-3; TRBD2 matches at 11 bases. Germline V CDR1 and CDR2: SEHNR, FQNEAQ (reference sequence). This CDR3 has 16 residues. Trimming removed 3 bases from V and 6 bases from J; junction bases left unmatched: 8. The CDR3 region has the DNA TGTGCCAGCAGCTTCGAAATAGCGGGAGGGCCCGATACGCAGTATTTT. It translates to CASSFEIAGGPDTQYF.

This clone appeared a few times. Other DNA sequences of this sample code for an identical CDR3. The chain has TRBV18 and TRBJ2-4; TRBD1 aligns across 9 bases. After removal of 3 bases from V and 6 bases from J, the junction contained 3 bases not matched to a gene. The CDR3 loop spans 14 amino acids. Germline V gene sequence: CDR1 KGHSH, CDR2 LQKENI. CDR3 nucleotides: TGTGCCAGCTCACCCGACAGGGGGGGAAACATTCAGTACTTC. Protein: CASSPDRGGNIQYF.

The chain joins TRBV9 to TRBJ1-4; 7 bases align to TRBD1. The CDR3 is 15 residues long. Germline assignment: CDR1 SGDLS and CDR2 YYNGEE. V dropped 3 bases and J dropped 8; count of bases not matched to a gene: 10. CDR3 sequence (DNA): TGTGCCAGCAGCGCCTTCGGCCAGGGGGGAGAAAAACTGTTTTTT. Amino acids: CASSAFGQGGEKLFF.

This clone was seen only a few times. This chain links TRBV4-2 with TRBJ2-1, with 15 bases matching TRBD2. This CDR3 has 17 residues. V trimming: 4 bases; J trimming: 7 bases; junction bases outside the gene matches: 8. Germline values: CDR1 LGHNA, CDR2 YNFKEQ. In DNA form, the CDR3 reads TGTGCCAGCAGCCCCCGGACTAGCGGGAGGGCCGGGAATGAGCAGTTCTTC. It yields the protein CASSPRTSGRAGNEQFF.

The rearrangement links TRBV7-2 to TRBJ2-7; 7 bases map to TRBD2. CDR1 SGHTA and CDR2 FQGNSA come from the germline V gene. The CDR3 runs to 14 residues. V trimming: 3 bases; J trimming: 6 bases; junction bases outside the gene matches: 8. In DNA form, the CDR3 reads TGTGCCAGCAGCTTGGCTAGCGGACCGGTCGAGCAGTACTTC. This sequence encodes CASSLASGPVEQYF.

The chain employs TRBV4-2 and TRBJ2-3; perhaps TRBD2 as D (5 bases). V was clipped by 2 bases and J by 7 bases, with 10 bases between them. The germline V gene has CDR1 LGHNA and CDR2 YNFKEQ. The CDR3 length is 13 residues. DNA for the CDR3: TGTGCCAGCAGCCAATGGGAGTCAAATACGCAGTATTTT. Translation: CASSQWESNTQYF.

This clone has only a few counts. V and J are TRBV28 and TRBJ1-1; D is uncertain. Trimming took 6 bases from V and 0 from J, leaving 17 bases between them. CDR3 length: 16 amino acids. Germline V gene sequence: CDR1 MDHEN, CDR2 SYDVKM. The CDR3 bases are TGTGCCAGCAGCTCTAGCGGTGGCAGACTGAACACTGAAGCTTTCTTT. This gives the protein CASSSSGGRLNTEAFF.

In its sample, this clone was seen a few times. The CDR3 nucleotides are TGTGCCAGCAGCTTATCGGGCAGCTCGAAAACTCTGATGGGGGAGCAGTACTTC. Translating it yields CASSLSGSSKTLMGEQYF. The rearrangement links TRBV5-6 to TRBJ2-7; D is undetermined. In germline, CDR1 is SGHDT, CDR2 YYEEEE. V was cut by 2 bases and J by 7 bases, with 28 bases left in between. The CDR3 consists of 18 residues. Together with reference TRBV5-6 and TRBJ2-7, the CDR3 gives the full variable domain: DAGVTQSPTHLIKTRGQQVTLRCSPKSGHDTVSWYQQALGQGPQFIFQYYEEEERQRGNFPDRFSGHQFPNYSSELNVNALLLGDSALYLCASSLSGSSKTLMGEQYFGPGTRLTVT.

This clone occurred a few times. The genes are TRBV10-3 and TRBJ1-1; D may be TRBD1 (6 bases). The CDR3 covers 14 residues. With 4 bases removed from V and 2 bases from J, the gap between germline ends came to 11 bases. CDR1 is ENHRY and CDR2 is SYGVKD in the germline V gene. The CDR3: CAISVGGRNTEAFF. The CDR3 DNA reads as TGTGCCATCAGTGTAGGGGGGCGTAACACTGAAGCTTTCTTT.

J is TRBJ2-1 and V is TRBV5-4; 16 positions match TRBD2. Trimming cost V 3 bases and J 7 bases; bases outside gene matches: 10. The CDR3 length is 18 residues. Per the germline V gene, CDR1 is SGHNT and CDR2 is YYREEE (reference sequence). The CDR3 coding sequence is TGTGCCAGCAGCTCACCGGGACTAGCGGGAGGGTTTGGAAATGAGCAGTTCTTC. This encodes CASSSPGLAGGFGNEQFF.